These 20 T cell receptor beta chains share one sample of origin, sequenced in a study of T cell responses to AZD1222 COVID-19 vaccine. The data were produced by immunoSEQ multiplex PCR, yet TCRdb's version contains in-frame clones alone and is incomplete. The data hold some 120,000 clones, with approximately 85% observed a single time. The sequencing used peripheral blood, collected on day 0 of MenACWY control vaccination. These receptors came from an adult in good health.

The V and J genes are TRBV28 and TRBJ1-5, with D perhaps matching TRBD1 (5 bases). This CDR3 is 16 amino acids long. CDR1 and CDR2 (germline): MDHEN, SYDVKM. V shed 6 bases and J shed 1 base, with 16 bases lying between them. The CDR3 protein is CASRPGARGSNQPQHF. CDR3 nucleotides: TGTGCCAGCAGGCCGGGCGCCCGGGGGAGCAATCAGCCCCAGCATTTT.

The chain links TRBV6-5 to TRBJ1-5, with a possible D match to TRBD1 (5 bases). CDR1 and CDR2 (germline): MNHEY, SVGAGI. The germline V and J ends were trimmed by 0 bases and 1 base, with 7 bases remaining between them. The CDR3 covers 15 residues. In DNA form, the CDR3 reads TGTGCCAGCAGTTACTCGCAGGGCAGCAATCAGCCCCAGCATTTT. Residues: CASSYSQGSNQPQHF.

The chain recombines TRBV5-4 with TRBJ1-2; TRBD1 is a possible D gene (5 bases). Germline CDR1 and CDR2: SGHNT and YYREEE (reference sequence). Trimming pared 4 bases from V and 4 bases from J, leaving 17 bases between. This CDR3 contains 15 residues. CDR3 nucleotides: TGTGCCAGCAGCGCAGACTCCGGGACCCTCTATGGCTACACCTTC. Its translation: CASSADSGTLYGYTF. Using reference TRBV5-4 and TRBJ1-2 for the parts outside the CDR3, the full variable domain is ETGVTQSPTHLIKTRGQQVTLRCSSQSGHNTVSWYQQALGQGPQFIFQYYREEENGRGNFPPRFSGLQFPNYSSELNVNALELDDSALYLCASSADSGTLYGYTFGSGTRLTVV.

V is TRBV28 and J is TRBJ1-3; D gene ambiguous. CDR1 is MDHEN and CDR2 is SYDVKM in the germline V gene. The CDR3 totals 16 residues. Trimming stripped 5 bases from V and 4 bases from J, with 18 bases between. In DNA, the CDR3 is TGTGCCAGCAGTCCACGATTCGCGGTTTCGGGAAACACCATATATTTT. Translated: CASSPRFAVSGNTIYF.

This sequence joins TRBV7-8 and TRBJ1-3, with TRBD1 matching over 7 bases. The germline gives CDR1 SGHVS, CDR2 FQNEAQ. The trim removed 0 bases at V and 3 bases at J, leaving 8 bases unmatched. This CDR3 region has 17 residues. Here the CDR3 DNA reads TGTGCCAGCAGCTTAGCGCTGGGGCAGGGGGGTGGAAACACCATATATTTT. Residues: CASSLALGQGGGNTIYF.

The V and J genes are TRBV5-4 and TRBJ2-5; 10 bases fit TRBD2. With 4 bases clipped from V and 3 bases from J, the junction kept 3 bases outside the gene matches. The CDR3 loop spans 14 amino acids. Germline values: CDR1 SGHNT, CDR2 YYREEE (reference sequence). This CDR3 is CASSRTSGEETQYF. CDR3 sequence (DNA): TGTGCCAGCAGCCGAACTAGCGGGGAAGAGACCCAGTACTTC. The full variable domain, its missing parts supplied by reference TRBV5-4 and TRBJ2-5, is ETGVTQSPTHLIKTRGQQVTLRCSSQSGHNTVSWYQQALGQGPQFIFQYYREEENGRGNFPPRFSGLQFPNYSSELNVNALELDDSALYLCASSRTSGEETQYFGPGTRLLVL.

The genes are TRBV7-2 and TRBJ2-2; D remains unclear. Germline V gives CDR1 SGHTA, CDR2 FQGNSA. CDR3 size: 13 residues. With 1 base removed from V and 6 bases from J, the gap between germline ends came to 6 bases. The CDR3 loop is CASSLVLSGELFF. The CDR3 DNA sequence: TGTGCCAGCAGCTTAGTTCTCTCCGGGGAGCTGTTTTTT.

The chain combines TRBV19 with TRBJ1-4; D unclear. The V gene lost 3 bases and the J gene lost 7 bases, with 18 bases spanning the gap. The germline CDR1 and CDR2 sequences are LNHDA and SQIVND (reference sequence). This CDR3 comprises 16 residues. CDR3 loop: CASSMRSGMGGEKLFF. The CDR3 bases are TGTGCCAGTAGTATGAGGTCTGGGATGGGTGGTGAAAAACTGTTTTTT.

This chain joins TRBV7-2 and TRBJ2-7; D call uncertain. Germline V gene lookup returns CDR1 SGHTA and CDR2 FQGNSA. The CDR3 contains 15 residues. Trimming shortened V by 1 base and J by 2 bases, and 12 bases separated the two germline ends. CDR3 region: CASSLDGGDTYEQYF. CDR3 in DNA: TGTGCCAGCAGCTTAGATGGCGGCGATACCTACGAGCAGTACTTC.

The rearrangement joins TRBV6-4 to TRBJ2-1; 9 positions agree with TRBD2. V lost 6 bases to trimming and J lost 4 bases; unmatched junction nucleotides: 10. CDR3 length equals 16 residues. Germline assignment: CDR1 MRHNA and CDR2 SNTAGT. The CDR3 spells CASSERASGAYNEQFF. The CDR3 DNA reads as TGTGCCAGCAGCGAACGGGCTAGCGGGGCTTACAATGAGCAGTTCTTC.

J is TRBJ2-7 and V is TRBV6-5; the D call may be TRBD1 or TRBD2 (5 bases each). Germline CDR1 MNHEY, CDR2 SVGAGI. The CDR3 runs to 14 residues. V shed 4 bases and J shed 1 base, with 11 bases lying between them. CDR3: CASSSRGRSYEQYF. DNA for the CDR3: TGTGCCAGCAGTTCCCGGGGACGATCCTACGAGCAGTACTTC.

The chain recombines TRBV5-1 with TRBJ1-1, with D maybe TRBD1 (5 bases). Trimming took 7 bases from V and 0 from J, leaving 16 bases between them. The length of the CDR3 is 15 residues. The V gene's germline CDR1 is SGHRS and CDR2 YFSETQ. The CDR3 protein is CASGDPGTVNTEAFF. For the CDR3, the DNA is TGCGCCAGCGGAGACCCCGGGACGGTGAACACTGAAGCTTTCTTT.

The rearrangement joins TRBV5-5 to TRBJ2-7; maybe TRBD2 (6 bases). This CDR3 comprises 14 residues. Trimming removed 3 bases from V and 6 bases from J, with 16 bases in between. Germline V CDR1 and CDR2: SGHKS, YYEKEE (reference sequence). CDR3 residues: CASSSQGAGTEQYF. In nucleotides, the CDR3 is TGTGCCAGCAGCTCCCAGGGTGCGGGAACCGAGCAGTACTTC.

This chain links TRBV28 with TRBJ2-3; D remains ambiguous. The V gene lost 3 bases and the J gene lost 8 bases, with 9 bases spanning the gap. The CDR3 is 12 amino acids. Germline CDR1 reads MDHEN; CDR2 reads SYDVKM. The CDR3 DNA is TGTGCCAGCAGTTTGCTTGGGGTTACGCAGTATTTT. Its protein is CASSLLGVTQYF.

The genes are TRBV6-5 and TRBJ2-1, with TRBD2 matching 9 bases. Germline loops: CDR1 MNHEY, CDR2 SVGAGI. The CDR3 length is 15 residues. V gave up 3 bases and J gave up 6 bases; unmatched junction bases: 6. The CDR3 nucleotides are TGTGCCAGCAGTTATCTAGCGGGGCGCCGCAATGAGCAGTTCTTC. This encodes CASSYLAGRRNEQFF.

The chain combines TRBV10-2 with TRBJ1-5; possibly TRBD1 for D (5 bases). V gave up 2 bases and J gave up 2 bases, with 13 bases separating them. Germline CDR1 is WSHSY and CDR2 is SAAADI. CDR3 length: 16 residues. For the CDR3, the DNA is TGCGCCAGCAGTGAGCCGTGGGGGTACGGCAATCAGCCCCAGCATTTT. Translation: CASSEPWGYGNQPQHF.

The chain has TRBV6-5 and TRBJ1-4; D perhaps matches TRBD1 (6 bases). The CDR3 spans 15 residues. V lost 2 bases to trimming and J lost 5 bases, with 12 bases between them. The germline V gene has CDR1 MNHEY and CDR2 SVGAGI. The CDR3 DNA sequence: TGTGCCAGCAGTTACATTACAGGGCCAAATGAAAAACTGTTTTTT. Translated: CASSYITGPNEKLFF.

The CDR3, as DNA: TGTGCCAGCTCCCCATCTTTAACGGGAGATACGCAGTATTTT. Translating gives CASSPSLTGDTQYF. This sequence joins TRBV18 and TRBJ2-3; the D is unclear. The CDR3 is made up of 14 amino acids. Trimming removed 6 bases from V and 5 bases from J, with 15 bases in between. In germline, CDR1 is KGHSH, CDR2 LQKENI.

The chain carries TRBV18 and TRBJ1-1; no firm D call. V lost 3 bases, J lost 2 bases, and 7 bases lay in between. Germline loops: CDR1 KGHSH, CDR2 LQKENI. This CDR3 region has 13 residues. The CDR3 reads CASSPDINTEAFF. The CDR3 region has the DNA TGTGCCAGCTCACCGGATATTAACACTGAAGCTTTCTTT.

V gene TRBV3-1 (or the pseudogene TRBV3-2) combines with J gene TRBJ1-6; no clear D gene. CDR1 is LGHDT, CDR2 YNNKEL, per germline (reference sequence). CDR3 length: 16 amino acids. The germline V and J ends were trimmed by 4 bases and 7 bases, with 17 bases remaining between them. CDR3 sequence reads: CASSPQRVLWNSPLHF. CDR3 bases: TGTGCCAGCAGCCCTCAAAGGGTATTGTGGAATTCACCCCTCCACTTT.